A selection of T cell receptor beta chains follows, all from one sample in a study of T-cell reconstitution after alpha-beta-depleted transplantation in children. TCRdb re-called the PCR reads with MiXCR, one entry per CDR3 protein. The sample comprises some 200,000 distinct CDR3 sequences, roughly 8.3% of which are singletons, and approximately 34% rests with the top ten. This specimen consisted of PBMCs, mostly from graft donor cells, obtained 360 days after TCRalphabeta/CD19-depleted stem cell transplant. Receptors were obtained from a male patient aged 2-10 years who had a stem cell transplant for acute myeloid leukemia, so the T cells may come from the graft donor. Each CDR3 is given with its conserved first and last residue. A D gene is named only where the DNA matches it firmly. Size is omitted from some rows. Given values are once, few, many or a class for expanded clones.

j_call: TRBJ2-5
d_call: TRBD1
clone_size: few
v_call: TRBV29-1
cdr3_aa: CSVVGQGAWETQYF
cdr3_nt: TGCAGCGTTGTGGGACAGGGGGCATGGGAGACCCAGTACTTC

j_call: TRBJ2-7
d_call: NA
clone_size: NA
v_call: TRBV12-3/TRBV12-4
cdr3_aa: CASSLSAQGGSIQYF
cdr3_nt: TGTGCCAGCAGTTTATCAGCGCAGGGCGGTTCTATCCAGTACTTC

j_call: TRBJ1-2
d_call: TRBD1
clone_size: few
v_call: TRBV5-6
cdr3_aa: CASSHKGRGAHYGYTF
cdr3_nt: TGTGCCAGCAGCCACAAGGGCAGGGGGGCGCACTATGGCTACACCTTC

j_call: TRBJ2-1
d_call: NA
clone_size: NA
v_call: TRBV11-3
cdr3_aa: CASSSMGGNNEQFF
cdr3_nt: TGTGCCAGCAGTTCAATGGGCGGGAACAATGAGCAGTTCTTC

j_call: TRBJ2-2
d_call: NA
clone_size: NA
v_call: TRBV18
cdr3_aa: CASSLHPPDSANTGELFF
cdr3_nt: TGTGCCAGCTCACTTCATCCCCCCGACAGCGCGAACACCGGGGAGCTGTTTTTT

j_call: TRBJ1-6
d_call: NA
clone_size: NA
v_call: TRBV6-5
cdr3_aa: CASSYEGESPLHF
cdr3_nt: TGTGCCAGCAGTTATGAGGGGGAATCACCCCTCCACTTT

j_call: TRBJ1-5
d_call: NA
clone_size: once
v_call: TRBV7-9
cdr3_aa: CASRGSGSQPQHF
cdr3_nt: TGTGCCAGTCGAGGGAGTGGGAGTCAGCCCCAGCATTTT

j_call: TRBJ2-1
d_call: NA
clone_size: many
v_call: TRBV12-3/TRBV12-4
cdr3_aa: CASSIPLGIRYDNEQFF
cdr3_nt: TGTGCCAGCAGTATACCGCTGGGGATTAGATACGACAATGAGCAGTTCTTC

j_call: TRBJ1-3
d_call: NA
clone_size: many
v_call: TRBV20-1
cdr3_aa: CSARVASGNTIYF
cdr3_nt: TGCAGTGCTAGAGTAGCCTCTGGAAACACCATATATTTT

j_call: TRBJ2-2
d_call: NA
clone_size: NA
v_call: TRBV5-1
cdr3_aa: CASTPPGASGGTGELFF
cdr3_nt: TGCGCCAGCACCCCCCCAGGGGCTAGTGGAGGCACCGGGGAGCTGTTTTTT

j_call: TRBJ2-1
d_call: NA
clone_size: many
v_call: TRBV28
cdr3_aa: CASSHGGSSYNEQFF
cdr3_nt: TGTGCCAGCAGTCACGGGGGTAGCTCCTACAATGAGCAGTTCTTC

j_call: TRBJ2-7
d_call: NA
clone_size: few
v_call: TRBV5-5
cdr3_aa: CASSRWGPRGGEQYF
cdr3_nt: TGTGCCAGCAGCCGGTGGGGTCCGAGGGGGGGTGAGCAGTACTTC

j_call: TRBJ2-3
d_call: NA
clone_size: few
v_call: TRBV20-1
cdr3_aa: CSAKVRDTGSVNTQYF
cdr3_nt: TGCAGTGCTAAAGTCCGGGACACGGGTTCGGTCAATACGCAGTATTTT

j_call: TRBJ1-3
d_call: NA
clone_size: few
v_call: TRBV5-1
cdr3_aa: CASSVAGHLSGNTIYF
cdr3_nt: TGCGCCAGCAGCGTTGCGGGACACCTCTCTGGAAACACCATATATTTT

j_call: TRBJ2-3
d_call: TRBD2
clone_size: NA
v_call: TRBV20-1
cdr3_aa: CSASAWREGRDTQYF
cdr3_nt: TGCAGTGCTAGTGCCTGGCGGGAGGGCCGAGATACGCAGTATTTT

j_call: TRBJ2-6
d_call: TRBD1
clone_size: few
v_call: TRBV12-3/TRBV12-4
cdr3_aa: CASSFRQGADSGANVLTF
cdr3_nt: TGTGCCAGCAGTTTTCGACAGGGTGCAGATTCTGGGGCCAACGTCCTGACTTTC

j_call: TRBJ1-4
d_call: TRBD1
clone_size: NA
v_call: TRBV7-9
cdr3_aa: CASSATGYATNEKLFF
cdr3_nt: TGTGCCAGCAGCGCGACAGGGTACGCCACTAATGAAAAACTGTTTTTT

j_call: TRBJ1-4
d_call: NA
clone_size: many
v_call: TRBV20-1
cdr3_aa: CSALGPNEKLFF
cdr3_nt: TGCAGTGCTCTGGGGCCGAATGAAAAACTGTTTTTT